Listed below are T cell receptor beta chains from one sample, sequenced in a study of blood T cell repertoires in COVID-19. The data were produced by immunoSEQ multiplex PCR, yet TCRdb's version contains in-frame clones alone and is incomplete. The sample carries 70,000 or so clones, 70% to 90% recorded once. The sample was peripheral blood. Receptors originate from a man aged 70 or older with active COVID-19. CDR3s include the opening cysteine and the closing phenylalanine or tryptophan. D genes are given only for firm matches. The size field is filled for only some rows; it gives once, few, many or a size class.

-	15	TRBD2	TRBV3-1/TRBV3-2	TRBJ2-5	CASSQAGGLGETQYF	TGTGCCAGCAGCCAAGCGGGAGGGCTGGGAGAGACCCAGTACTTC
-	15	-	TRBV2	TRBJ1-1	CASSPGPPGGTEAFF	TGTGCCAGCAGCCCGGGACCCCCGGGGGGCACTGAAGCTTTCTTT
-	15	-	TRBV4-3	TRBJ2-5	CASSPLAGGRETQYF	TGCGCCAGCAGCCCACTCGCCGGGGGGCGAGAGACCCAGTACTTC
few	14	-	TRBV9	TRBJ1-1	CASSPPTANTEAFF	TGTGCCAGCAGCCCACCGACAGCGAACACTGAAGCTTTCTTT
-	12	-	TRBV2	TRBJ1-1	CASSPRWSEAFF	TGTGCCAGCAGCCCCAGGTGGTCTGAAGCTTTCTTT
few	15	-	TRBV11-3	TRBJ1-1	CASSLGGTGPTEAFF	TGTGCCAGCAGCTTAGGCGGGACCGGGCCCACTGAAGCTTTCTTT
-	15	-	TRBV6-5	TRBJ1-5	CASSYGGQNNQPQHF	TGTGCCAGCAGTTACGGGGGCCAGAATAATCAGCCCCAGCATTTT
-	13	-	TRBV29-1	TRBJ2-1	CSVALSGPNEQFF	TGCAGCGTCGCCCTAAGCGGCCCGAATGAGCAGTTCTTC
few	13	TRBD1	TRBV18	TRBJ1-2	CASSQTGAYGYTF	TGTGCCAGCTCGCAAACAGGGGCCTATGGCTACACCTTC
-	14	-	TRBV19	TRBJ2-5	CASSKPGQLETQYF	TGTGCCAGTAGTAAGCCCGGACAGCTAGAGACCCAGTACTTC
-	14	-	TRBV5-1	TRBJ1-1	CASSPRTANTEAFF	TGCGCCAGCAGCCCCAGGACAGCGAACACTGAAGCTTTCTTT
few	12	TRBD1	TRBV28	TRBJ1-2	CASSPQGRGYTF	TGTGCCAGCAGCCCACAGGGGCGAGGCTACACCTTC
-	13	TRBD1	TRBV7-6	TRBJ1-2	CASSPGTGGPGTF	TGTGCCAGCAGCCCCGGGACAGGGGGACCGGGCACCTTC
-	14	TRBD2	TRBV19	TRBJ2-1	CATSLAGPYNEQFF	TGTGCCACCTCACTAGCGGGGCCCTACAATGAGCAGTTCTTC
-	15	-	TRBV19	TRBJ2-7	CASSMGGLLAYEQYF	TGTGCCAGTAGTATGGGGGGTCTCCTAGCCTACGAGCAGTACTTC
-	17	TRBD1	TRBV4-1	TRBJ2-4	CASSQEGGTGGSNIQYF	TGCGCCAGCAGCCAAGAGGGCGGGACAGGGGGCTCGAACATTCAGTACTTC
-	16	-	TRBV21-1	TRBJ2-1	CASSPLGAETYNEQFF	TGTGCCAGCAGCCCCCTTGGAGCGGAGACCTACAATGAGCAGTTCTTC
-	15	-	TRBV19	TRBJ2-4	CASSTGLLAKNIQYF	TGTGCCAGTAGTACAGGACTGCTAGCCAAAAACATTCAGTACTTC
-	13	TRBD2	TRBV2	TRBJ2-2	CASTRGLGSWEFF	TGTGCCAGTACAAGAGGACTAGGGTCGTGGGAGTTTTTT
-	13	-	TRBV7-9	TRBJ2-7	CASSSKTHYEQYF	TGTGCCAGCAGCTCCAAAACTCACTACGAGCAGTACTTC
-	17	-	TRBV21-1	TRBJ2-7	CASSKGEGAGPSYEQYF	TGTGCCAGCAGCAAGGGAGAGGGAGCGGGGCCCTCCTACGAGCAGTACTTC
-	14	TRBD1	TRBV27	TRBJ1-6	CASRPTGSNSPLHF	TGTGCCAGCAGGCCGACAGGGAGTAATTCACCCCTCCACTTT
-	15	TRBD1	TRBV10-3	TRBJ1-1	CAISGTGGRTTEAFF	TGTGCCATCAGTGGGACAGGGGGCCGGACCACTGAAGCTTTCTTT
-	14	TRBD1	TRBV28	TRBJ2-1	CASSPRTGPNEQFF	TGTGCCAGCAGTCCGAGGACAGGTCCCAATGAGCAGTTCTTC
-	18	TRBD2	TRBV6-6	TRBJ2-1	CASSRTSGGGSSYNEQFF	TGTGCCAGCAGTCGGACTAGCGGAGGGGGGAGCTCCTACAATGAGCAGTTCTTC
-	17	TRBD1	TRBV11-2	TRBJ2-1	CASSSPYPGGIDNEQFF	TGTGCCAGCAGCTCCCCCTACCCAGGGGGCATCGACAATGAGCAGTTCTTC
-	14	-	TRBV18	TRBJ1-1	CASSPGRGNTEAFF	TGTGCCAGCTCACCAGGCAGGGGGAACACTGAAGCTTTCTTT
-	13	-	TRBV11-2	TRBJ1-5	CASSQGGNQPQHF	TGTGCCAGCAGCCAGGGCGGCAATCAGCCCCAGCATTTT
-	12	TRBD2	TRBV18	TRBJ2-7	CASSPLASEQYF	TGTGCCAGCTCCCCACTAGCGTCCGAGCAGTACTTC
-	16	-	TRBV4-1	TRBJ1-3	CASSQPLQGTGNTIYF	TGCGCCAGCAGCCAACCTTTACAGGGTACGGGAAACACCATATATTTT
-	14	TRBD1	TRBV6-6	TRBJ2-7	CASTKGQGPYEQYF	TGTGCCAGCACCAAAGGACAGGGGCCCTACGAGCAGTACTTC
-	14	-	TRBV25-1	TRBJ1-1	CASSEWTVFAEAFF	TGTGCCAGCAGTGAATGGACAGTGTTCGCTGAAGCTTTCTTT
-	13	TRBD1	TRBV19	TRBJ1-1	CASSDRQGMGAFF	TGTGCCAGTAGTGACCGACAGGGGATGGGAGCTTTCTTT
once	15	TRBD1	TRBV19	TRBJ1-5	CASTVRGVGGQPQHF	TGTGCCAGTACGGTCAGGGGGGTAGGGGGTCAGCCCCAGCATTTT
-	15	TRBD2	TRBV2	TRBJ2-1	CASSEERESYNEQFF	TGTGCCAGCAGTGAGGAGCGGGAGTCCTACAATGAGCAGTTCTTC
-	11	-	TRBV5-6	TRBJ2-7	CASTLSVEQYF	TGTGCCAGCACCCTGTCGGTCGAGCAGTACTTC